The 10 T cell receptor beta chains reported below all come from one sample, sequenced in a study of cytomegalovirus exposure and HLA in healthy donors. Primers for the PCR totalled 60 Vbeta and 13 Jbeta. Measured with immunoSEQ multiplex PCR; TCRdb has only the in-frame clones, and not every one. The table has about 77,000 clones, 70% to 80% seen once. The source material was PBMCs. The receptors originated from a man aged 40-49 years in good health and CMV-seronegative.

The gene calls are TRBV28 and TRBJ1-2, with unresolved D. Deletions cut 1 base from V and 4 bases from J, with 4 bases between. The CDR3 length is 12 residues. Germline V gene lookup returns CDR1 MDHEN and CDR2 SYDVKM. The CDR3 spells CASSLSGYGYTF. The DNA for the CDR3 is TGTGCCAGCAGTTTATCAGGCTATGGCTACACCTTC.

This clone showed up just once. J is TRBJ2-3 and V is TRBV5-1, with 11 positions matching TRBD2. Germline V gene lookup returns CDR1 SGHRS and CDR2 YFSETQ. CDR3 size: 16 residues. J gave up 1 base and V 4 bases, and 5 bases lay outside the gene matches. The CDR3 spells CASSLPTSGGTDTQYF. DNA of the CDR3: TGCGCCAGCAGCCTACCGACTAGCGGGGGCACAGATACGCAGTATTTT.

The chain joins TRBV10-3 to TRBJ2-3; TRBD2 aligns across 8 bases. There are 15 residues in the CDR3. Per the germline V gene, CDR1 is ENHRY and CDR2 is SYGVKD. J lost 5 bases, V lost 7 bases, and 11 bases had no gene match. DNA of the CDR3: TGTGCCATCAAGGAGACGGGGGGGCCTAGAGATACGCAGTATTTT. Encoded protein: CAIKETGGPRDTQYF.

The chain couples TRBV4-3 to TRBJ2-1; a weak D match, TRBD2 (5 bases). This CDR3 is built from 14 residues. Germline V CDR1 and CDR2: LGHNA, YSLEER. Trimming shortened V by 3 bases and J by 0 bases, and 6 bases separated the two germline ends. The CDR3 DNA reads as TGCGCCAGCAGCCACGGGGTCTCCTACAATGAGCAGTTCTTC. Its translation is CASSHGVSYNEQFF.

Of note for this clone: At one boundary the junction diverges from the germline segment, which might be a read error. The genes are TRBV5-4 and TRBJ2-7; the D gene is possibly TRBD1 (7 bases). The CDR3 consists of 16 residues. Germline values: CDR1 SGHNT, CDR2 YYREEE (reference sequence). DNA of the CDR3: TGTGCCAGCAGTTTGGGAGGACTGGGACAGTACTACGAGCAGTACTTC. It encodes CASSLGGLGQYYEQYF.

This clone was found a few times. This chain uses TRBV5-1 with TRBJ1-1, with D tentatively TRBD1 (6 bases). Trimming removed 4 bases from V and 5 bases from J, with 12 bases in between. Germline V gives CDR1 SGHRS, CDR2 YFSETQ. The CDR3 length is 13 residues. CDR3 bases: TGCGCCAGCAGCATACAGGGTGGAACTGAAGCTTTCTTT. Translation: CASSIQGGTEAFF.

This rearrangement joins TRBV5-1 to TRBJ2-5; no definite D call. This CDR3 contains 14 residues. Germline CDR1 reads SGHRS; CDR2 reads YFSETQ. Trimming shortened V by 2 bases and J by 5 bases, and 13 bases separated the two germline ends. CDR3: CASSFRVDRETQYF. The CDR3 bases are TGCGCCAGCAGCTTTCGGGTTGATCGGGAGACCCAGTACTTC. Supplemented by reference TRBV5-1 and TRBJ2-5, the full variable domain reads KAGVTQTPRYLIKTRGQQVTLSCSPISGHRSVSWYQQTPGQGLQFLFEYFSETQRNKGNFPGRFSGRQFSNSRSEMNVSTLELGDSALYLCASSFRVDRETQYFGPGTRLLVL.

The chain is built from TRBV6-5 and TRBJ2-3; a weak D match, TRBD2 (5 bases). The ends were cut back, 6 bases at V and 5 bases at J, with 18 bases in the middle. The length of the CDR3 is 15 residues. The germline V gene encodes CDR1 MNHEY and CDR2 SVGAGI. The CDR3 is CASSPQRDRGDTQYF. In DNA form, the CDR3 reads TGTGCCAGCAGCCCGCAGAGAGATCGGGGAGATACGCAGTATTTT.

The CDR3 region has the DNA TGTGCCAGCAGGGAGGGAGGGGCGAAGCAGGGCTACACCTTC. Its translation: CASREGGAKQGYTF. The chain combines TRBV6-6 with TRBJ1-2; maybe TRBD1 (5 bases). Germline loops: CDR1 MNHNY, CDR2 SVGAGI (reference sequence). V was clipped by 6 bases and J by 8 bases, with 19 bases between them. The CDR3 has 14 residues.

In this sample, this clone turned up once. CDR3 amino acids: CASRRDVAETQYF. For the CDR3, the DNA is TGTGCCAGCAGGAGGGATGTCGCGGAGACCCAGTACTTC. The genes are TRBV7-3 and TRBJ2-5; TRBD2 is a possible D gene (5 bases). V was trimmed by 6 bases and J by 5 bases, leaving 13 bases between them. CDR1 and CDR2 (germline): SGHTA, FQGTGA. The CDR3 loop spans 13 amino acids. The variable domain in full, completed from reference TRBV7-3 and TRBJ2-5, reads GAGVSQTPSNKVTEKGKYVELRCDPISGHTALYWYRQSLGQGPEFLIYFQGTGAADDSGLPNDRFFAVRPEGSVSTLKIQRTERGDSAVYLCASRRDVAETQYFGPGTRLLVL.